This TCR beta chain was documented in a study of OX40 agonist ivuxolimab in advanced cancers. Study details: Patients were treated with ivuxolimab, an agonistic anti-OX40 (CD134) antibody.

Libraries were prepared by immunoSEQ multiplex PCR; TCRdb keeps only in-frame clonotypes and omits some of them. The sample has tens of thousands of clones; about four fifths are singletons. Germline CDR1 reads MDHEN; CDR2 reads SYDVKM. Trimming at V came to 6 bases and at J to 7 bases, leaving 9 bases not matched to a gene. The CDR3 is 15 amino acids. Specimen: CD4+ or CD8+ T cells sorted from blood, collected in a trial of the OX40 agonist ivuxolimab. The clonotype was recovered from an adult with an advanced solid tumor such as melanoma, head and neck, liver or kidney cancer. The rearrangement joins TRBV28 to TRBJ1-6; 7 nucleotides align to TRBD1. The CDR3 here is CASSPPTGRNSPLHF. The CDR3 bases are TGTGCCAGCAGCCCCCCGACAGGGCGCAATTCACCCCTCCACTTT.